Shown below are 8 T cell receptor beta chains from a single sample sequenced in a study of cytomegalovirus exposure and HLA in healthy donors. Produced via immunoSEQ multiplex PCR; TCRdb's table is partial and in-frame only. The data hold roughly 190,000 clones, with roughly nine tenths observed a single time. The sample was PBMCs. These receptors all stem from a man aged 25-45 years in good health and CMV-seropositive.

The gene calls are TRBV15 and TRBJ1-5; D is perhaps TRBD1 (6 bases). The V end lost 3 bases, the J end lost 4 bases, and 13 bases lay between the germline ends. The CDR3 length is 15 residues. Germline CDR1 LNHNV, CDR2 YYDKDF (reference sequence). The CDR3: CATSSGQRSNQPQHF. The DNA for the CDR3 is TGTGCCACCAGCAGTGGACAGAGGTCGAATCAGCCCCAGCATTTT.

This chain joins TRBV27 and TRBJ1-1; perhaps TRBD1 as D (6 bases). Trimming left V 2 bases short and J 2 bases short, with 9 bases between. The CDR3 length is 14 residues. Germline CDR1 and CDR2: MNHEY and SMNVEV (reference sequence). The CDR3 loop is CASSLGGANTEAFF. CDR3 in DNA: TGTGCCAGCAGTTTAGGGGGGGCCAACACTGAAGCTTTCTTT.

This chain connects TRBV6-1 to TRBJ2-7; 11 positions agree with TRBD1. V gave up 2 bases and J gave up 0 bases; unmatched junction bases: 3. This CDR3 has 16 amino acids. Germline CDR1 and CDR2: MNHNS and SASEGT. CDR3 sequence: CASSEWDRGVSYEQYF. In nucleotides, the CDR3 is TGTGCCAGCAGTGAATGGGACAGGGGGGTCTCCTACGAGCAGTACTTC.

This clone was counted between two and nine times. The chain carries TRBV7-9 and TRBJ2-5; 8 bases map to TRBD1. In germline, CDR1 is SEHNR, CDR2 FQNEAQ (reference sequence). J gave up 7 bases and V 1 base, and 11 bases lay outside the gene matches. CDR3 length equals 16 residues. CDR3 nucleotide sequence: TGTGCCAGCAGCTTAGGTCCCCAGGGGGCTGTGGGGACCCAGTACTTC. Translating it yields CASSLGPQGAVGTQYF.

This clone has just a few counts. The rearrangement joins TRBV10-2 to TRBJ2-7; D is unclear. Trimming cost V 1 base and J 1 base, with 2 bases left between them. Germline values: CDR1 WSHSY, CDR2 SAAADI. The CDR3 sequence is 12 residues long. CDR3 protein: CASSELSYEQYF. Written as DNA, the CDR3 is TGCGCCAGCAGTGAGTTGTCCTACGAGCAGTACTTC.

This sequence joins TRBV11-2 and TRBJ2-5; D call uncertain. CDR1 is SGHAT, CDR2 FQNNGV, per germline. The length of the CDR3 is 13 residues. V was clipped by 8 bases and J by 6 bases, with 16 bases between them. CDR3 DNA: TGTGCCAGCCAAGTCGACGGTGGCCAGACCCAGTACTTC. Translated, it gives CASQVDGGQTQYF.

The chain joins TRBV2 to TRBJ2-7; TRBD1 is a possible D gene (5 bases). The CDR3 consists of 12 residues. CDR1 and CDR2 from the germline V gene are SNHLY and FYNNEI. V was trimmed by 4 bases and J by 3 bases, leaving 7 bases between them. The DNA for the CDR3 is TGTGCCAGCAGTGCAGGGCTCTACGAGCAGTACTTC. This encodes CASSAGLYEQYF.

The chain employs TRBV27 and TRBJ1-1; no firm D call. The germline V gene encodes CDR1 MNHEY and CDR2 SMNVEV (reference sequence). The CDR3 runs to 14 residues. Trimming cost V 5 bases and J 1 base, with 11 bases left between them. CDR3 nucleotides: TGTGCCAGCAGTGCGTTCGGTCCGAACACTGAAGCTTTCTTT. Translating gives CASSAFGPNTEAFF.